What follows is one T cell receptor beta chain and its context. Its antigen is not identified. This sample was included in a study of OX40 agonist ivuxolimab in advanced cancers. Study in general: A male proportion of about 84% was recorded, with mean age approximately 64 years and range roughly 23 to 79. Patients with prior anti-PD-1, anti-PD-L1 or anti-CTLA-4 therapy were eligible; 40% to 45% had some.

V dropped 4 bases and J dropped 4 bases, with 15 bases sitting between them. Germline V CDR1 and CDR2: SGHTA, FQGNSA. The CDR3 has 15 residues. General study findings and limits: Antigen specificity was not determined for the expanded peripheral T cells.

Only in-frame clones appear in the TCRdb table, and some are missing; sequencing was by immunoSEQ multiplex PCR. The table lists 35,000 to 45,000 clones, approximately 80% of them singletons. This sample comprised CD4+ or CD8+ T cells sorted from blood, obtained in a trial of the OX40 agonist ivuxolimab. The V gene is TRBV7-2, the J gene TRBJ2-3; D possibly corresponds to TRBD1 (5 bases). This clonotype was sampled from an adult with an advanced solid tumor such as melanoma, head and neck, liver or kidney cancer. The CDR3 DNA is TGTGCCAGCAGCTACGGACATGACGGATCAGATACGCAGTATTTT. Protein product: CASSYGHDGSDTQYF.